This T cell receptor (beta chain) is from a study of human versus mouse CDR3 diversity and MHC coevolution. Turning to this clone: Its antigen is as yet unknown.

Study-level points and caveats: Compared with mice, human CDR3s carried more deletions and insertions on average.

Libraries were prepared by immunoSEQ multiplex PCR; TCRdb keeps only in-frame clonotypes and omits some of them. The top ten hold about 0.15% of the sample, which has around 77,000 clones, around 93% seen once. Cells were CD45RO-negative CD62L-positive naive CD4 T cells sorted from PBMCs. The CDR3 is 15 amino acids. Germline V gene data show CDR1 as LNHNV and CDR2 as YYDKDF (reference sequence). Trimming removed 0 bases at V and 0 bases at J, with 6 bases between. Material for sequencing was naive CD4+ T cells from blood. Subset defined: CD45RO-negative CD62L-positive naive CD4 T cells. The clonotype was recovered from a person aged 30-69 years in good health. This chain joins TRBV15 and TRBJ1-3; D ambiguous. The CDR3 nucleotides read TGTGCCACCAGCAGAGACCCCGGCTCTGGAAACACCATATATTTT. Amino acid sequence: CATSRDPGSGNTIYF.